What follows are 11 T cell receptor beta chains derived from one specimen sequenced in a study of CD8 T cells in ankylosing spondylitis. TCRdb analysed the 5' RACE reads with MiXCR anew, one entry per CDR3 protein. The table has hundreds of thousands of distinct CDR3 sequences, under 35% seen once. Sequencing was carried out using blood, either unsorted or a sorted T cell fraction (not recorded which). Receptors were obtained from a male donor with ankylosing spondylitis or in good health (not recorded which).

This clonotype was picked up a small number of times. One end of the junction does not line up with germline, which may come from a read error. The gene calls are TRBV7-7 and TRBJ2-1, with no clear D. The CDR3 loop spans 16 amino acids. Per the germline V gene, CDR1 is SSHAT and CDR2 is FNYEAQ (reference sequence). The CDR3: CASSLAQSTDYNEQFF. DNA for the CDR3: TGTGCTAGCAGCTTGGCTCAATCAACTGACTACAATGAGCAGTTCTTC.

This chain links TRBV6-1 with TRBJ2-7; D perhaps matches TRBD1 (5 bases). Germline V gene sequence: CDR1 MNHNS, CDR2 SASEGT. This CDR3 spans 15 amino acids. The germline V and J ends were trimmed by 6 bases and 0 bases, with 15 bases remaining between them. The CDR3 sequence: CASRLLDNYSYEQYF. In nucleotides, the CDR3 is TGTGCCAGCAGACTCCTGGACAACTACTCCTACGAGCAGTACTTC.

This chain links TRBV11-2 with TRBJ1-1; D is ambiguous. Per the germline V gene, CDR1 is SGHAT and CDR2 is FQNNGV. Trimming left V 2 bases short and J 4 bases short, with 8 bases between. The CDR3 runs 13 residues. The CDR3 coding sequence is TGTGCCAGCAGCTTACGGGCGAGCACTGAAGCTTTCTTT. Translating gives CASSLRASTEAFF.

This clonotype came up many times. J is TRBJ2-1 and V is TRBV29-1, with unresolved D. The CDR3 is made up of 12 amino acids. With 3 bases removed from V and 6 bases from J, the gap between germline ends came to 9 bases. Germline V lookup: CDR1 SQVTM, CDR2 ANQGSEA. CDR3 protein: CSVEPGANEQFF. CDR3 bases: TGCAGCGTTGAGCCCGGAGCCAATGAGCAGTTCTTC.

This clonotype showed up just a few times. The CDR3 DNA is TGCAGTGCTAGGCCGGACACGATGAGCATTCAGTACTTC. Translated, it gives CSARPDTMSIQYF. The rearrangement uses TRBV20-1 and TRBJ2-4; TRBD1 is a possible D gene (5 bases). Germline loops: CDR1 DFQATT, CDR2 SNEGSKA (reference sequence). CDR3 length: 13 residues. V gave up 3 bases and J gave up 9 bases, with 15 bases separating them.

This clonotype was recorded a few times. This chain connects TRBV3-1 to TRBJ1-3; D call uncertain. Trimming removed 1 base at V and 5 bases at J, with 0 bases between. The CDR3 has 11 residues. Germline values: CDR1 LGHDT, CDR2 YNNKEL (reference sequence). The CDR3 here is CASSQGNTIYF. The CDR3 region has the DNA TGTGCCAGCAGCCAAGGAAACACCATATATTTT.

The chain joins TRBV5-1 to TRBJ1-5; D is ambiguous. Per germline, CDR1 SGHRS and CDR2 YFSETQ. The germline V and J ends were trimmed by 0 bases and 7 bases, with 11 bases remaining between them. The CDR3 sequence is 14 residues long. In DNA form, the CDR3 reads TGCGCCAGCAGCTTGGACGAGCCTGCACAGCCCCAGCATTTT. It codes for CASSLDEPAQPQHF.

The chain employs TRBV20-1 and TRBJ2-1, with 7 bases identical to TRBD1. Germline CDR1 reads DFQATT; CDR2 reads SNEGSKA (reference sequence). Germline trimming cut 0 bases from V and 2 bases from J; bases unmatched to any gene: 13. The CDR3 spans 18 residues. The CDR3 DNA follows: TGCAGTGCTAGAGACCGCGACAGGGTCAATCCGACCTACAATGAGCAGTTCTTC. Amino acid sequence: CSARDRDRVNPTYNEQFF.

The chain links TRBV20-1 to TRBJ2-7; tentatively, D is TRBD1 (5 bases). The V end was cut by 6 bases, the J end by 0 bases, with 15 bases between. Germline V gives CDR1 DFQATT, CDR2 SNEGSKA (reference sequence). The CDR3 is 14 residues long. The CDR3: CSAPRQLISYEQYF. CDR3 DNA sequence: TGCAGTGCGCCACGACAGCTTATCTCCTACGAGCAGTACTTC.

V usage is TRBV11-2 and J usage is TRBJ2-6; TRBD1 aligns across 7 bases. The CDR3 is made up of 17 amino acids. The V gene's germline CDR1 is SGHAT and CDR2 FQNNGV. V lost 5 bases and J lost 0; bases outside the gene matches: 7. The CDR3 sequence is CASSQGTAFSGANVLTF. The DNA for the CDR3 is TGTGCCAGCAGCCAGGGGACAGCCTTCTCTGGGGCCAACGTCCTGACTTTC. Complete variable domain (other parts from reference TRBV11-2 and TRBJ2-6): EAGVAQSPRYKIIEKRQSVAFWCNPISGHATLYWYQQILGQGPKLLIQFQNNGVVDDSQLPKDRFSAERLKGVDSTLKIQPAKLEDSAVYLCASSQGTAFSGANVLTFGAGSRLTVL.

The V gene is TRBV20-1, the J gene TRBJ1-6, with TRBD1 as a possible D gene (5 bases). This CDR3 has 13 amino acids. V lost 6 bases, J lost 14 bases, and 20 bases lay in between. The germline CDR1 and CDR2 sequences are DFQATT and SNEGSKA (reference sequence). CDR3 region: CSARAGLATTLHF. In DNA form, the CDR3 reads TGCAGTGCCCGGGCGGGACTCGCGACCACCCTCCACTTT.